This TCR beta chain was observed in a study of human T cells and chemical hapten exposure. About the research overall: An area of 2 cm by more than 1.5 cm on upper inner arm skin received 2% DPC for sensitization. All through the approximately 23-week study, the scalp of each patient received diphenylcyclopropenone doses weekly. Per-sample TCR yields varied mainly from small pooled library volume differences.

On this clonotype itself: Its target is not known.

Study conclusions and caveats: Expanded TCRs produced significantly more large CDR3 similarity clusters than controls did.

TCRdb called the RACE reads again in MiXCR, with one record for every CDR3 protein. The repertoire holds 150,000 to 200,000 distinct CDR3 sequences, with more than 12% as singletons. Germline V gives CDR1 MNHEY, CDR2 SVGEGT. The CDR3 totals 13 residues. V was pared by 2 bases and J by 5 bases, with 10 bases between. Time point here: patch test 1, 2 weeks after DPC sensitization. Indicated treatment: therapeutic diphenylcyclopropenone sensitization with weekly scalp DPC. The TCR comes from a woman in her twenties or thirties with alopecia areata. Some clones in this sample may be carry-over from other donors' samples. This specimen consisted of whole blood, obtained in connection with sensitization to the hapten diphenylcyclopropenone (DPC). V is TRBV6-2 or TRBV6-3 and J is TRBJ2-7; D is uncertain. CDR3 loop: CASSYSSLNEQYF. CDR3 bases: TGTGCCAGCAGTTACAGTTCCCTCAACGAGCAGTACTTC.